This TCR beta chain comes out of a study of blood T cell repertoires in COVID-19. In the original analysis: Amplifying reference gene primers gave estimates of nucleated cell counts. Clones were sequenced by immunoSEQ multiplex PCR, and TCRdb holds only the in-frame ones, with some missing. Clone size and V and J calls were adopted from that table, with D and trimming inferred from the DNA. The sample holds about 200,000 clones, approximately 80% seen once. The CDR3 is 17 amino acids. Germline-derived CDR1 and CDR2 are SGHNT and YYREEE (reference sequence). V dropped 3 bases and J dropped 1 base, with 19 bases sitting between them.

This clonotype was sampled from a human donor in a cohort sampled during active COVID-19. Material for sequencing was peripheral blood. The V gene is TRBV5-4, the J gene TRBJ1-2; weak D call: TRBD1 (6 bases). CDR3 nucleotide sequence: TGTGCCAGCAGCTCGTACTTACCAGGGGTAGATAACTATGGCTACACCTTC. Its protein product is CASSSYLPGVDNYGYTF.